This TCR beta chain stems from a study of blood T cell repertoires in COVID-19. As for the study in general: Samples came from the United States, Italy and Spain, spanning acute and convalescent COVID-19.

Authors' processing steps: Estimates of nucleated cell counts were drawn from the amplification of reference gene primers. TCRdb's copy holds only in-frame clones and misses some; the assay was immunoSEQ multiplex PCR. V, J and clone size are those of that table, while D and trimming were read from the DNA. The sample carries roughly 250,000 clones, around 90% recorded once. This CDR3 contains 18 residues. After removal of 2 bases from V and 7 bases from J, the junction contained 11 bases not matched to a gene. The germline CDR1 and CDR2 sequences are SGHRS and YFSETQ. Clinical history as reported by participants underpinned cohort assignment.

The J gene is TRBJ2-1, the V gene TRBV5-1; 14 nucleotides match TRBD2. The sequence derives from a woman between 50 and 59 years old who had recovered from COVID-19. What was sequenced was PBMCs or T cells enriched from blood (not recorded which). The CDR3 sequence: CASSLGGTSGSSGNEQFF. CDR3 sequence (DNA): TGCGCCAGCAGCTTAGGCGGGACTAGCGGGAGTAGTGGGAATGAGCAGTTCTTC.